The 10 T cell receptor beta chains presented below share a single source sample, sequenced in a study of blood T cell repertoires in COVID-19. Sequencing used immunoSEQ multiplex PCR; TCRdb keeps in-frame clones, though not all of them. Of 150,000 or so clones listed, 75% to 90% are singletons. Material for sequencing was peripheral blood. The receptors come from a young man with COVID-19, enrolled during active disease.

This clone was counted a single time. The chain recombines TRBV6-4 with TRBJ2-7, with D hard to call. The CDR3 runs 12 residues. Germline V gene data show CDR1 as MRHNA and CDR2 as SNTAGT. Deletions cut 3 bases from V and 1 base from J, with 4 bases between. Here the CDR3 reads CASSDTSYEQYF. As DNA, the CDR3 is TGTGCCAGCAGTGATACTTCCTACGAGCAGTACTTC.

This chain connects TRBV5-1 to TRBJ2-2; perhaps TRBD1 as D (6 bases). The CDR3 spans 15 residues. The germline V and J ends were trimmed by 6 bases and 4 bases, with 16 bases remaining between them. The germline gives CDR1 SGHRS, CDR2 YFSETQ. CDR3 sequence (DNA): TGCGCCAGCATTTGGGAGCAGGGGCGCACCGGGGAGCTGTTTTTT. It is translated as CASIWEQGRTGELFF.

The chain recombines TRBV5-8 with TRBJ1-1, with D perhaps matching TRBD1 (5 bases). CDR3 length: 16 residues. Germline loops: CDR1 SGHTS, CDR2 YDEGEE. V was cut by 0 bases and J by 4 bases, with 16 bases left in between. The CDR3 protein is CASSLVGIGGFTEAFF. The CDR3 nucleotides read TGTGCCAGCAGCTTGGTTGGCATCGGGGGTTTCACTGAAGCTTTCTTT.

The chain employs TRBV5-1 and TRBJ2-2; the match to TRBD2 covers 7 bases. The germline V gene has CDR1 SGHRS and CDR2 YFSETQ. The CDR3 is 15 residues long. The junction had 4 bases not matched to a gene; V was cut back by 2 bases and J by 3 bases. As DNA, the CDR3 is TGCGCCAGCAGCTTCGGGAGGTCGGACACCGGGGAGCTGTTTTTT. Translated: CASSFGRSDTGELFF.

V is TRBV14 and J is TRBJ1-2; 7 bases are shared with TRBD1. The CDR3 sequence is 17 residues long. Germline-derived CDR1 and CDR2 are SGHDN and FVKESK. The V and J ends lost 1 base and 1 base, in that order; junction bases with no gene match: 9. The CDR3 here is CASSQGSPTGLNYGYTF. In nucleotides, the CDR3 is TGTGCCAGCAGCCAAGGGTCACCGACAGGGCTTAACTATGGCTACACCTTC.

The V call is TRBV7-8, the J call TRBJ2-7; 11 bases agree with TRBD2. The CDR3 runs to 16 residues. The germline CDR1 and CDR2 sequences are SGHVS and FQNEAQ. The V gene end was trimmed by 3 bases and the J gene end by 9 bases; junction bases not matched to a gene: 13. CDR3 nucleotides: TGTGCCAGCAGCTTGGGGGGACTAGCGGAGACGAAGGGGCAGTACTTC. Translating it yields CASSLGGLAETKGQYF.

CDR3 nucleotide sequence: TGTGCCAGCAGTACCACAGTTTCTGGGGCCAACGTCCTGACTTTC. It codes for CASSTTVSGANVLTF. The rearrangement links TRBV9 to TRBJ2-6; D ambiguous. CDR1 and CDR2 from the germline V gene are SGDLS and YYNGEE. The CDR3 is 15 amino acids. Trimming took off 5 bases at V and 1 base at J, with 10 bases between the two ends.

The chain combines TRBV7-2 with TRBJ2-2; the D is unclear. The CDR3 is made up of 17 amino acids. From germline, CDR1 is SGHTA and CDR2 FQGNSA. The V end lost 5 bases, the J end lost 0 bases, and 16 bases lay between the germline ends. The chain's CDR3 is CASSLDGGASNTGELFF. CDR3 bases: TGTGCCAGCAGCCTAGATGGCGGAGCGTCGAACACCGGGGAGCTGTTTTTT.

The J gene is TRBJ2-1, the V gene TRBV27, with 9 bases that match TRBD1. The V and J ends lost 2 bases and 5 bases, in that order; junction bases with no gene match: 7. CDR3 length: 16 residues. Germline-derived CDR1 and CDR2 are MNHEY and SMNVEV (reference sequence). The CDR3 region is CASSLVGTGSNNEQFF. The CDR3 region has the DNA TGTGCCAGCAGTTTAGTAGGGACAGGGAGCAACAATGAGCAGTTCTTC.

This clone was picked up one time. This chain uses TRBV18 with TRBJ1-5; tentatively, D is TRBD1 (6 bases). From germline, CDR1 is KGHSH and CDR2 LQKENI. Trimming left V 4 bases short and J 7 bases short, with 14 bases between. CDR3 length: 14 residues. The CDR3 DNA sequence: TGTGCCAGCTCACTAGGACAGTCCGGACAGCCCCAGCATTTT. It is translated as CASSLGQSGQPQHF.